The clone carrying this T cell receptor (beta chain) appeared a few times. The antigen is undetermined. This record comes from a study of T cell repertoires in cytomegalovirus infection. Each CDR3 protein gets one entry after TCRdb re-called the reads with MiXCR. This table has 700,000 to 950,000 distinct CDR3 sequences, less than 35% appearing once. This CDR3 spans 13 amino acids. V was trimmed by 5 bases and J by 9 bases, leaving 17 bases between them. Germline V CDR1 and CDR2: MDHEN, SYDVKM. This chain joins TRBV28 and TRBJ2-7; no clear D. This TCR was sampled from a human donor in good health (CMV status not recorded). Some clones in this sample may be carry-over from other donors' samples. The source was cultured CD8+ T cells from PBMCs, collected from culture after CMV antigen stimulation. CDR3: CASSHRTGLGQYV. The CDR3 bases are TGTGCCAGCAGTCATAGGACGGGTCTAGGGCAGTACGTC.